One T cell receptor beta chain is described in this entry. The CDR3 runs 15 residues. Deletions cut 4 bases from V and 3 bases from J, with 14 bases between. Germline V gene sequence: CDR1 SGHTS, CDR2 YDEGEE. These data belong to a study of blood T cell repertoires in COVID-19. Study context: Acute and convalescent COVID-19 samples came from the United States, Italy and Spain. The cDNA or gDNA used as material had been derived from T cells, B-cell-depleted T cells, or PBMCs.

Methods used by the authors: Reference gene primer amplification gave estimated nucleated cell counts. Method: immunoSEQ multiplex PCR; TCRdb's copy keeps in-frame clones and lacks some. Clone size and the V and J calls come from that table; the DNA yielded D and trimming. The table lists hundreds of thousands of clones, 85% of them singletons. Sequenced material: peripheral blood. This sequence was found in a man in his forties with acute or convalescent COVID-19. The genes are TRBV5-8 and TRBJ1-5; D unresolved. The CDR3 DNA sequence: TGTGCCAGCAGCCTCCAGGTCGGTTACAATCAGCCCCAGCATTTT. Its translation is CASSLQVGYNQPQHF. Filled out from reference TRBV5-8 and TRBJ1-5, the complete variable domain reads EAGVTQSPTHLIKTRGQQATLRCSPISGHTSVYWYQQALGLGLQFLLWYDEGEERNRGNFPPRFSGRQFPNYSSELNVNALELEDSALYLCASSLQVGYNQPQHFGDGTRLSIL.